This T cell receptor (beta chain) was observed in a study of cytotoxic CD8 clonotypes in ibrutinib-treated CLL. Study-level findings and limits: Stable or contracted on treatment, public clonotypes were also uncommon.

Genomic DNA in an amount of approximately 2 micrograms was extracted from cryopreserved PBMCs and used for the preparation of TCR beta libraries. This clone was counted a few times. Its antigen is unidentified. The targeted sequencing depth was 1 in 200,000 to 1 in 1 million T cells. TCRdb keeps only in-frame clones here, not all; method: immunoSEQ multiplex PCR. Here the sample spans about 310,000 clones, more than 65% being singletons. This TCR was sampled from a human donor with chronic lymphocytic leukemia. This specimen was PBMCs, taken before ibrutinib treatment.

In DNA, the CDR3 is TGTGCCAGCAGTGAGACGCCGAACACCGGGGAGCTGTTTTTT. It yields the protein CASSETPNTGELFF. The V gene is TRBV2, the J gene TRBJ2-2; no clear D. The germline gives CDR1 SNHLY, CDR2 FYNNEI. Trimming cost V 3 bases and J 0 bases, with 5 bases left between them. The CDR3 totals 14 residues.